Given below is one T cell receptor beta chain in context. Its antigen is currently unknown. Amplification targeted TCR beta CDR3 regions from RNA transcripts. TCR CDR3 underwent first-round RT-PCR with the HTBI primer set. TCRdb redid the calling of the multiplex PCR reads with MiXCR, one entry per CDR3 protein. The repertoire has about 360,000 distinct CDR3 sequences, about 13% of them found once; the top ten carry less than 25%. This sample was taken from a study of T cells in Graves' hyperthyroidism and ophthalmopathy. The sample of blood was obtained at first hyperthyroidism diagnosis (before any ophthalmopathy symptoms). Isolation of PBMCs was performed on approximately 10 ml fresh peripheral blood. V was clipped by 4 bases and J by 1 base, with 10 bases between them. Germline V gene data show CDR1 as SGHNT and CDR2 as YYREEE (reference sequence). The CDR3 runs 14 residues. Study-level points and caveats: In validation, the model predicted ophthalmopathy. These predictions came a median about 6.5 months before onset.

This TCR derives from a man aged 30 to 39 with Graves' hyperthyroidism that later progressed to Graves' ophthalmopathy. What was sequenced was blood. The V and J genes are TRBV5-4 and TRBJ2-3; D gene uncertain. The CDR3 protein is CASSQEERTDTQYF. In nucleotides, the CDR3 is TGTGCCAGCAGCCAGGAAGAGCGCACAGATACGCAGTATTTT.